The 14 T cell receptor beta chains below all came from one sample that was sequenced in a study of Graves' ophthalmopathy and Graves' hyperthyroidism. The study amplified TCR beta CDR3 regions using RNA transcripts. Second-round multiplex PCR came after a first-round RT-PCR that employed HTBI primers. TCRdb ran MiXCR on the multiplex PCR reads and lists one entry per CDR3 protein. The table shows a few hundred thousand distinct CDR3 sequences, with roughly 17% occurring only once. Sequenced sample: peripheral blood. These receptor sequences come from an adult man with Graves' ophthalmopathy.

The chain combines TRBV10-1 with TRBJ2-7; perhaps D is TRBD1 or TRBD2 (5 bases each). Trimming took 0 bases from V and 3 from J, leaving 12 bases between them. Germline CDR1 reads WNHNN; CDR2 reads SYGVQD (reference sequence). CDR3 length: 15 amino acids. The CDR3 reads CASSESVGVDYEQYF. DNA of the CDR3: TGCGCCAGCAGTGAGTCGGTGGGGGTGGACTACGAGCAGTACTTC.

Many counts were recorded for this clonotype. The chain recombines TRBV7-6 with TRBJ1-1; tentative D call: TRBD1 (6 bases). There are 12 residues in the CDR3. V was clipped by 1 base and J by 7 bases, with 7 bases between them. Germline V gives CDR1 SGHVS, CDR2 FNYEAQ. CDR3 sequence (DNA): TGTGCCAGCAGCTTAGGAGGGGGTGAAGCTTTCTTT. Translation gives CASSLGGGEAFF.

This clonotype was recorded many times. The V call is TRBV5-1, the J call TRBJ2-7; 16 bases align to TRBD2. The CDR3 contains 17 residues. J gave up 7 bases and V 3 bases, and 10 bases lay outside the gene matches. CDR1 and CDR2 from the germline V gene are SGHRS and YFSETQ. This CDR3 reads CASSSGLAGGPAVEQYF. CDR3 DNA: TGCGCCAGCAGCTCGGGACTAGCGGGAGGGCCTGCAGTTGAGCAGTACTTC.

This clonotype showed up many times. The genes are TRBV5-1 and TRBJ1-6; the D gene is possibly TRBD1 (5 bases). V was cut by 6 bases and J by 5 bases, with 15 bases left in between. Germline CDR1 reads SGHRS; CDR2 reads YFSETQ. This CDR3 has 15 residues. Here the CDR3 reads CASKKYGGDNSPLHF. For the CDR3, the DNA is TGCGCCAGCAAAAAATACGGGGGAGATAATTCACCCCTCCACTTT.

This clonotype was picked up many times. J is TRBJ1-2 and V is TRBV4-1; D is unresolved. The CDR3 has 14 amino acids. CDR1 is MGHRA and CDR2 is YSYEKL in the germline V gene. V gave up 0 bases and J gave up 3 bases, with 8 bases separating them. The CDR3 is CASSQDDNHYGYTF. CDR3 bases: TGCGCCAGCAGCCAAGACGATAACCACTATGGCTACACCTTC.

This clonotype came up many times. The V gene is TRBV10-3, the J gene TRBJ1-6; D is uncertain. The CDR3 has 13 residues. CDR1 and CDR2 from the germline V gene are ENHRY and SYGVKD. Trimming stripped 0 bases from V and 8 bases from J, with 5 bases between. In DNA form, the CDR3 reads TGTGCCATCAGTGAGTCGGGAGATTCACCCCTCCACTTT. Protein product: CAISESGDSPLHF.

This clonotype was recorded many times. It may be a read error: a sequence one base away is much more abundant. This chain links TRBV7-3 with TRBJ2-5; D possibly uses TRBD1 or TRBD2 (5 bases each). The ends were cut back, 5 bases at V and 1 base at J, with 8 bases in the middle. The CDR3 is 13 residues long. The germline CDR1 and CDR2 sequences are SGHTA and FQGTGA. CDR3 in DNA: TGTGCCAGCAGCGGGGGATTCCAAGAGACCCAGTACTTC. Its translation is CASSGGFQETQYF.

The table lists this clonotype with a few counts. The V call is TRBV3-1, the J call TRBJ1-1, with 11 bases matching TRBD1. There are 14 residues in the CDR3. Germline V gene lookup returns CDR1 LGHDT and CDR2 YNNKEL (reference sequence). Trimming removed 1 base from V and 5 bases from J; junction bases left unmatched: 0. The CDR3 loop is CASSQGDRGTEAFF. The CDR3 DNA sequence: TGTGCCAGCAGCCAAGGGGACAGGGGGACTGAAGCTTTCTTT. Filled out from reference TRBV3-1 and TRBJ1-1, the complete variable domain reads DTAVSQTPKYLVTQMGNDKSIKCEQNLGHDTMYWYKQDSKKFLKIMFSYNNKELIINETVPNRFSPKSPDKAHLNLHINSLELGDSAVYFCASSQGDRGTEAFFGQGTRLTVV.

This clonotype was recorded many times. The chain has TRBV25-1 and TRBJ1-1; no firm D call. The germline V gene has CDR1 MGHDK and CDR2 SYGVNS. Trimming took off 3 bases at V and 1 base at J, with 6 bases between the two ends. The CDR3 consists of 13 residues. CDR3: CASSDWGNTEAFF. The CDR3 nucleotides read TGTGCCAGCAGTGATTGGGGGAACACTGAAGCTTTCTTT.

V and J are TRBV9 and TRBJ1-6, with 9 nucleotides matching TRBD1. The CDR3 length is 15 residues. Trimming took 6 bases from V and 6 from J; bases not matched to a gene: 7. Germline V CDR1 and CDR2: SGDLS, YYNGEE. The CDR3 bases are TGTGCCAGCAAACCGGGGACAGGGCGTAATTCACCCCTCCACTTT. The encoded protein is CASKPGTGRNSPLHF.

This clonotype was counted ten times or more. The CDR3 DNA is TGTGCCAGCAGTCCCCAGACAGGCAGAAACACCATATATTTT. Protein sequence: CASSPQTGRNTIYF. This rearrangement joins TRBV12-3 or TRBV12-4 to TRBJ1-3, with a weak D call TRBD1 (6 bases). The V end lost 5 bases, the J end lost 5 bases, and 13 bases lay between the germline ends. CDR3 size: 14 residues.

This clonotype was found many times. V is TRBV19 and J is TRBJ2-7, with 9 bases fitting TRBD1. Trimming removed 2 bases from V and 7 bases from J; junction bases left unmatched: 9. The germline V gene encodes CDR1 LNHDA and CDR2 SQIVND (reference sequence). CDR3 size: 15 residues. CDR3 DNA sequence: TGTGCCAGTAGTATAAGGACAGGGGATTGGAGTGAGCAGTACTTC. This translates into CASSIRTGDWSEQYF.

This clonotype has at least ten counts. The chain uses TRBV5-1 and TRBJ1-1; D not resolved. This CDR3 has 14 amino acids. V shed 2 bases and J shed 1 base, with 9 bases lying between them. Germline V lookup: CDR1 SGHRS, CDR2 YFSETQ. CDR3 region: CASSLGIANTEAFF. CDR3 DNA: TGCGCCAGCAGCTTAGGGATAGCGAACACTGAAGCTTTCTTT.

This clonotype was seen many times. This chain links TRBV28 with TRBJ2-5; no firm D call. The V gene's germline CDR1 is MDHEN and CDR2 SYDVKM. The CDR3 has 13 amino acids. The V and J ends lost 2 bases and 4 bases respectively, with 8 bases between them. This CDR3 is CASSLISGETQYF. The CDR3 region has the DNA TGTGCCAGCAGTTTAATTTCGGGAGAGACCCAGTACTTC.